A single sample gave rise to the 9 T cell receptor beta chains below, sequenced in a study of OX40 agonist ivuxolimab in advanced cancers. Here immunoSEQ multiplex PCR was the method, and the copy in TCRdb shows in-frame clones only, minus some. The sample lists roughly 11,000 clones, around four fifths seen once, with 8% to 10% in the top ten. The material was CD4+ or CD8+ T cells sorted from blood, obtained in a trial of the OX40 agonist ivuxolimab. These receptors were obtained from an adult with an advanced solid tumor such as melanoma, head and neck, liver or kidney cancer.

The V call is TRBV5-5, the J call TRBJ2-2; perhaps TRBD1 as D (6 bases). With 4 bases removed from V and 8 bases from J, the gap between germline ends came to 12 bases. Germline V gene sequence: CDR1 SGHKS, CDR2 YYEKEE (reference sequence). This CDR3 contains 13 residues. As DNA, the CDR3 is TGTGCCAGCAGCCCGGGACACCGAGGGGAGCTGTTTTTT. This gives the protein CASSPGHRGELFF.

This clone has more than one count but fewer than ten. The CDR3 bases are TGTGCCAGTAGTACCCGGGACAGGGTTGTTGCAACTAATGAAAAACTGTTTTTT. It translates to CASSTRDRVVATNEKLFF. J is TRBJ1-4 and V is TRBV19, with 9 nucleotides matching TRBD1. V lost 4 bases and J lost 0; bases outside the gene matches: 9. The CDR3 length is 18 residues. Germline values: CDR1 LNHDA, CDR2 SQIVND (reference sequence).

V and J are TRBV5-1 and TRBJ1-1; unclear D gene. There are 14 residues in the CDR3. V was shortened by 1 base and J by 8 bases, with 15 bases between the two germline ends. The V gene's germline CDR1 is SGHRS and CDR2 YFSETQ. The DNA for the CDR3 is TGCGCCAGCAGCTTGTCTGGGATCGGTGGCGAAGCTTTCTTT. Translated, it gives CASSLSGIGGEAFF. The full variable domain, in which reference TRBV5-1 and TRBJ1-1 provide the parts outside the CDR3, is KAGVTQTPRYLIKTRGQQVTLSCSPISGHRSVSWYQQTPGQGLQFLFEYFSETQRNKGNFPGRFSGRQFSNSRSEMNVSTLELGDSALYLCASSLSGIGGEAFFGQGTRLTVV.

The chain uses TRBV10-2 and TRBJ2-5, with D tentatively TRBD2 (7 bases). This CDR3 has 14 amino acids. V shed 5 bases and J shed 5 bases, with 15 bases lying between them. Germline lookup yields CDR1 WSHSY and CDR2 SAAADI. CDR3 sequence: CASSSRGAGETQYF. CDR3 sequence (DNA): TGCGCCAGCAGTAGTCGGGGGGCCGGGGAGACCCAGTACTTC.

This chain links TRBV27 with TRBJ2-7; perhaps TRBD1 as D (6 bases). The CDR3 loop spans 17 amino acids. The germline CDR1 and CDR2 sequences are MNHEY and SMNVEV (reference sequence). Trimming took 5 bases from V and 2 from J, leaving 22 bases between them. CDR3 protein: CASSPTTTIQGPYEQYF. CDR3 bases: TGTGCCAGCAGTCCCACGACCACCATACAGGGCCCCTACGAGCAGTACTTC.

V usage is TRBV2 and J usage is TRBJ2-1; 11 positions match TRBD2. V shed 6 bases, J shed 0 bases, and the junction held 7 bases outside the gene matches. The CDR3 is made up of 17 amino acids. The germline V gene has CDR1 SNHLY and CDR2 FYNNEI. The CDR3 region has the DNA TGTGCCAGCAGGGAGAATAGCGGGGGGGCCTCCTACAATGAGCAGTTCTTC. Encoded protein: CASRENSGGASYNEQFF.

The rearrangement uses TRBV5-8 and TRBJ2-7; D not certain. V was shortened by 0 bases and J by 0 bases, with 13 bases between the two germline ends. CDR3 length: 16 residues. Germline CDR1 is SGHTS and CDR2 is YDEGEE. The CDR3 sequence: CASSLVLSQYSYEQYF. CDR3 DNA sequence: TGTGCCAGCAGCTTGGTTTTATCCCAGTACTCCTACGAGCAGTACTTC.

This rearrangement joins TRBV27 to TRBJ2-7; D unresolved. This CDR3 spans 15 amino acids. The germline V and J ends were trimmed by 0 bases and 5 bases, with 14 bases remaining between them. Germline V CDR1 and CDR2: MNHEY, SMNVEV (reference sequence). The CDR3 sequence: CASSLSRNPFHEQYF. The CDR3 DNA follows: TGTGCCAGCAGTTTATCCCGCAACCCCTTTCACGAGCAGTACTTC.

For the CDR3, the DNA is TGTGCCAGTAGTATCGGGGGGATGAACACTGAAGCTTTCTTT. The encoded protein is CASSIGGMNTEAFF. The chain uses TRBV19 and TRBJ1-1; TRBD1 might be the D (5 bases). The CDR3 is made up of 14 amino acids. The germline gives CDR1 LNHDA, CDR2 SQIVND (reference sequence). Trimming removed 3 bases at V and 0 bases at J, with 8 bases between.